This TCR beta chain was profiled in a study of shared clonotypes between healthy human individuals. On the study more broadly: Aged between 18 and 49, the donors were a couple of women and a few men. The study's findings and limits: Represented diversity, genetic and exposure-history alike, was limited by few donors.

All participating donors were Caucasian adults from Nashville, Tennessee. V lost 0 bases to trimming and J lost 5 bases, with 11 bases between them. This CDR3 spans 14 amino acids. CDR1 is SGHDT and CDR2 is YYEEEE in the germline V gene. Concerning this clone itself: What it binds is not known.

The table came from immunoSEQ multiplex PCR; TCRdb's copy has only in-frame clones and leaves some out. The profile covers 520,000 or so clones, with 79% appearing a single time and 13% taken by the ten largest. This TCR was recovered from a woman in her 40s in good health. Some clones in this sample may be carry-over from other donors' samples. The J gene is TRBJ2-5, the V gene TRBV5-6, with a tentative D call TRBD1 (6 bases). Sequenced sample: PBMCs. For the CDR3, the DNA is TGTGCCAGCAGCTTGGCAACAGGGCTTGAGACCCAGTACTTC. This gives the protein CASSLATGLETQYF.